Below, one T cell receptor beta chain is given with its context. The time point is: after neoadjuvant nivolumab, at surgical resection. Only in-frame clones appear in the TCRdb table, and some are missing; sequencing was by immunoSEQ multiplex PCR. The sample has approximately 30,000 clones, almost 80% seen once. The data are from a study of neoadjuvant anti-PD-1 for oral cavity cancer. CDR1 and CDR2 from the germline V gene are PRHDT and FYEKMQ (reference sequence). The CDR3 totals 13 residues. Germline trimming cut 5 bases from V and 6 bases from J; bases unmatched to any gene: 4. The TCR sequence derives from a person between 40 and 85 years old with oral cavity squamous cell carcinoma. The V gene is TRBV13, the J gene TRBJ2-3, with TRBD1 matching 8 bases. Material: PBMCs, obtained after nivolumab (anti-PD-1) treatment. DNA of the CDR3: TGTGCCAGCAGCGGACAGGGTCAGGATACGCAGTATTTT. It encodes CASSGQGQDTQYF.